Following are 3 T cell receptor beta chains from one sample sequenced in a study of cytomegalovirus exposure and HLA in healthy donors. This table comes from immunoSEQ multiplex PCR, and its TCRdb copy is limited to in-frame clones, with some not included. The sample includes 240,000 or so clones, 75% to 90% of them seen just once. Material: PBMCs. These receptors all stem from a woman aged 30 to 39 in good health and CMV-seropositive.

Written as DNA, the CDR3 is TGTGCCAGCAGGACCGACTCCGGGACTAGCGGAACTTACACCGGGGAGCTGTTTTTT. Its translation: CASRTDSGTSGTYTGELFF. The chain carries TRBV28 and TRBJ2-2; 11 bases line up with TRBD2. This CDR3 is 19 amino acids long. V was pared by 6 bases and J by 3 bases, with 15 bases of the junction left unmatched. CDR1 is MDHEN and CDR2 is SYDVKM in the germline V gene.

The chain recombines TRBV27 with TRBJ2-3; D possibly corresponds to TRBD2 (7 bases). Germline V gives CDR1 MNHEY, CDR2 SMNVEV (reference sequence). The CDR3 extends over 18 amino acids. V was pared by 2 bases and J by 4 bases, with 22 bases between. CDR3 sequence (DNA): TGTGCCAGCAGTTTAATCTCATGGGCAACAGGGAGGGCAGATACGCAGTATTTT. It encodes CASSLISWATGRADTQYF.

This sequence joins TRBV6-5 and TRBJ2-2, with D possibly being TRBD2 (5 bases). The germline gives CDR1 MNHEY, CDR2 SVGAGI. This CDR3 has 14 amino acids. V was clipped by 5 bases and J by 2 bases, with 9 bases between them. Written as DNA, the CDR3 is TGTGCCAGCAGTCCCCGGGGTAACACCGGGGAGCTGTTTTTT. Its translation: CASSPRGNTGELFF.